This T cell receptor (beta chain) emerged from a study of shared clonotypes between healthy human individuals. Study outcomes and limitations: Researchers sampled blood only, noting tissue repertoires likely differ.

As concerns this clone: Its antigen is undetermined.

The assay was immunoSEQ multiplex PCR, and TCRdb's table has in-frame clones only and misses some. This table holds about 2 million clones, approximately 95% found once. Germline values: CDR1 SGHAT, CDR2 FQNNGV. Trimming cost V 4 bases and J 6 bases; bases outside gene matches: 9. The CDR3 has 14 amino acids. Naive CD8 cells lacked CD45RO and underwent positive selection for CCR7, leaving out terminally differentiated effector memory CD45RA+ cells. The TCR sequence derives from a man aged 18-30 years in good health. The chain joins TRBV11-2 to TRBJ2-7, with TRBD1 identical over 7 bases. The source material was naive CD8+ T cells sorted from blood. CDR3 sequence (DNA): TGTGCCAGCAGCTCGACGATTAACAGGGGCGAGCAGTACTTC. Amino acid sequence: CASSSTINRGEQYF.